One sample yielded the 27 T cell receptor beta chains listed below, sequenced in a study of shared clonotypes between healthy human individuals. Sequenced by immunoSEQ multiplex PCR; TCRdb stores in-frame clones only, minus some. The sample lists around 500,000 clones; 70% to 80% were seen once. The specimen was PBMCs. The receptors here all came from a woman in her forties in good health. Some clones in this sample may be carry-over from other donors' samples.

This rearrangement joins TRBV6-1 to TRBJ2-7; either TRBD1 or TRBD2 may supply D (5 bases each). CDR1 is MNHNS, CDR2 SASEGT, per germline. The CDR3 contains 14 residues. Trimming took off 8 bases at V and 2 bases at J, with 16 bases between the two ends. The CDR3 DNA sequence: TGTGCCAGCGGGGGATTGACAGTAACCTACGAGCAGTACTTC. Residues: CASGGLTVTYEQYF.

Many counts were recorded for this clone. Different DNA sequences within this sample yield the same CDR3. The chain joins TRBV5-4 to TRBJ2-3, with 13 bases aligning to TRBD2. The CDR3 extends over 16 amino acids. Germline V CDR1 and CDR2: SGHNT, YYREEE (reference sequence). V gave up 3 bases and J gave up 2 bases; unmatched junction bases: 3. The CDR3 DNA sequence: TGTGCCAGCAGCTCGGGACTAGCGGGGATCACAGATACGCAGTATTTT. Protein sequence: CASSSGLAGITDTQYF.

This rearrangement joins TRBV9 to TRBJ2-7, with 8 bases lining up with TRBD1. V shed 4 bases, J shed 3 bases, and the junction held 12 bases outside the gene matches. The germline V gene encodes CDR1 SGDLS and CDR2 YYNGEE. CDR3 length equals 16 residues. CDR3 nucleotides: TGTGCCAGCAGCCCCCCTCCGGGGACAGGCGTCTACGAGCAGTACTTC. Protein sequence: CASSPPPGTGVYEQYF.

The chain links TRBV7-6 to TRBJ1-4; 10 nucleotides line up with TRBD1. J lost 8 bases, V lost 3 bases, and 6 bases had no gene match. This CDR3 spans 15 amino acids. Germline V gene lookup returns CDR1 SGHVS and CDR2 FNYEAQ. The CDR3 DNA reads as TGTGCCAGCAGCTTGACCGGGACAGGGGAGGAAAAACTGTTTTTT. Amino acids: CASSLTGTGEEKLFF.

The CDR3 region has the DNA TGTGCCAGCAGTTTAAAGGGGGGTTGGCGGGCTCCTGACAATGAGCAGTTCTTC. It translates to CASSLKGGWRAPDNEQFF. The chain joins TRBV27 to TRBJ2-1; D is tentatively TRBD1 or TRBD2 (6 bases each). The CDR3 has 18 amino acids. Germline CDR1 and CDR2: MNHEY and SMNVEV (reference sequence). The ends were cut back, 2 bases at V and 5 bases at J, with 22 bases in the middle.

This clone was counted between two and nine times. The chain uses TRBV11-2 and TRBJ2-7; D not resolved. The CDR3 extends over 16 amino acids. Per the germline V gene, CDR1 is SGHAT and CDR2 is FQNNGV. V dropped 1 base and J dropped 2 bases, with 15 bases sitting between them. The CDR3 loop is CASSLGLGQPAYEQYF. CDR3 DNA sequence: TGTGCCAGCAGCTTAGGTCTAGGTCAGCCGGCCTACGAGCAGTACTTC.

The chain employs TRBV7-2 and TRBJ2-2, with TRBD2 as a possible D gene (6 bases). Germline V gives CDR1 SGHTA, CDR2 FQGNSA. The length of the CDR3 is 16 residues. Trimming removed 4 bases from V and 6 bases from J, with 18 bases in between. The chain's CDR3 is CASSSPPGLSSGELFF. CDR3 DNA: TGTGCCAGCAGCTCGCCCCCGGGACTCTCCTCCGGGGAGCTGTTTTTT. Together with reference TRBV7-2 and TRBJ2-2, the CDR3 gives the full variable domain: GAGVSQSPSNKVTEKGKDVELRCDPISGHTALYWYRQSLGQGLEFLIYFQGNSAPDKSGLPSDRFSAERTGGSVSTLTIQRTQQEDSAVYLCASSSPPGLSSGELFFGEGSRLTVL.

This clone showed up just a few times. The gene calls are TRBV7-2 and TRBJ2-3, with 11 bases lining up with TRBD2. CDR3 length: 16 amino acids. The germline V gene encodes CDR1 SGHTA and CDR2 FQGNSA. Trimming at V came to 5 bases and at J to 2 bases, leaving 6 bases not matched to a gene. This chain's CDR3 is CASSQGTSGHTDTQYF. CDR3 nucleotides: TGTGCCAGCAGCCAAGGGACTAGCGGCCACACAGATACGCAGTATTTT.

V is TRBV7-9 and J is TRBJ2-7; TRBD1 might be the D (6 bases). CDR1 and CDR2 (germline): SEHNR, FQNEAQ (reference sequence). Trimming removed 5 bases at V and 5 bases at J, with 10 bases between. The CDR3 loop spans 12 amino acids. The CDR3 sequence is CASSTGNDEQYF. In nucleotides, the CDR3 is TGTGCCAGCAGCACAGGGAACGACGAGCAGTACTTC.

The chain has TRBV11-3 and TRBJ2-7; D perhaps matches TRBD1 (6 bases). Trimming took 4 bases from V and 7 from J, leaving 14 bases between them. CDR3 size: 13 residues. Germline CDR1 SGHNT, CDR2 YENEEA. Written as DNA, the CDR3 is TGTGCCAGCAGCTCCGGGACATCCGGGGAGCAGTACTTC. This gives the protein CASSSGTSGEQYF.

The rearrangement links TRBV7-9 to TRBJ1-4, with 7 bases matching TRBD1. From germline, CDR1 is SEHNR and CDR2 FQNEAQ (reference sequence). This CDR3 has 18 residues. With V trimmed by 5 bases and J by 0 bases, 12 bases remained unmatched. DNA for the CDR3: TGTGCCAGCAGCCCCAGGGGGACCCAATTCACAACTAATGAAAAACTGTTTTTT. Translating it yields CASSPRGTQFTTNEKLFF.

This clone was detected many times. Other DNA variants within this sample encode the same CDR3. The chain combines TRBV28 with TRBJ2-2; D gene unclear. The CDR3 sequence is 14 residues long. V dropped 3 bases and J dropped 3 bases, with 8 bases sitting between them. Germline CDR1 is MDHEN and CDR2 is SYDVKM. CDR3 nucleotides: TGTGCCAGCAGTTTTTTGGGTTACACCGGGGAGCTGTTTTTT. Amino acid sequence: CASSFLGYTGELFF.

About this clone itself: A read error may account for a junction end that differs from germline. The chain employs TRBV28 and TRBJ1-2; possibly TRBD1 for D (5 bases). The germline V gene encodes CDR1 MDHEN and CDR2 SYDVKM. This CDR3 spans 15 amino acids. The CDR3, as DNA: TGTGCCGGCAGTTTCCGGGGGACGGCAAACTATGGCTACACCTTC. Its translation is CAGSFRGTANYGYTF.

The V gene is TRBV28, the J gene TRBJ1-2; tentatively, D is TRBD1 (6 bases). Germline V lookup: CDR1 MDHEN, CDR2 SYDVKM. The CDR3 is 13 amino acids. Trimming took off 4 bases at V and 3 bases at J, with 9 bases between the two ends. The CDR3 sequence is CASSSQGYYGYTF. The CDR3, as DNA: TGTGCCAGCAGTTCCCAGGGGTACTATGGCTACACCTTC.

The gene calls are TRBV4-2 and TRBJ2-1; possible D gene TRBD1, 6 bases. From germline, CDR1 is LGHNA and CDR2 YNFKEQ. This CDR3 is 16 amino acids long. The germline V and J ends were trimmed by 2 bases and 10 bases, with 21 bases remaining between them. CDR3 sequence (DNA): TGTGCCAGCAGCCAAACTACAGGGTCCTCCCTCTCGGAGCAGTTCTTC. It encodes CASSQTTGSSLSEQFF.

This clone was detected only once. The chain joins TRBV10-3 to TRBJ2-1; D remains unclear. V was shortened by 11 bases and J by 5 bases, with 28 bases between the two germline ends. The germline V gene has CDR1 ENHRY and CDR2 SYGVKD. The CDR3 consists of 17 residues. The CDR3 region is CASQMPPKGPGDNEQFF. The CDR3 DNA follows: TGTGCCTCACAGATGCCCCCCAAAGGACCCGGAGACAATGAGCAGTTCTTC.

This chain connects TRBV5-4 to TRBJ2-6; the D is unclear. The germline gives CDR1 SGHNT, CDR2 YYREEE (reference sequence). V was trimmed by 3 bases and J by 1 base, leaving 8 bases between them. This CDR3 spans 15 amino acids. CDR3: CASSSGRSGANVLTF. Here the CDR3 DNA reads TGTGCCAGCAGCTCAGGCAGATCTGGGGCCAACGTCCTGACTTTC.

The chain employs TRBV11-2 and TRBJ2-5; D gene unclear. This CDR3 contains 15 residues. Germline CDR1 SGHAT, CDR2 FQNNGV. Trimming took 1 base from V and 2 from J, leaving 11 bases between them. Written as DNA, the CDR3 is TGTGCCAGCAGCTTAGCTCGGTACGCACAAGAGACCCAGTACTTC. It codes for CASSLARYAQETQYF.

The chain carries TRBV5-1 and TRBJ2-1; D is unclear. The ends were cut back, 0 bases at V and 3 bases at J, with 7 bases in the middle. The germline gives CDR1 SGHRS, CDR2 YFSETQ. The CDR3 is made up of 14 amino acids. CDR3 sequence reads: CASSLDHSYNEQFF. The DNA for the CDR3 is TGCGCCAGCAGCTTGGACCACAGCTACAATGAGCAGTTCTTC.

This chain connects TRBV11-2 to TRBJ1-1, with D perhaps matching TRBD1 (5 bases). Trimming removed 5 bases at V and 6 bases at J, with 13 bases between. The CDR3 totals 13 residues. Germline V gene data show CDR1 as SGHAT and CDR2 as FQNNGV. Written as DNA, the CDR3 is TGTGCCAGCAGCCGCACAGGCCCCGCTGAAGCTTTCTTT. Protein sequence: CASSRTGPAEAFF.

This chain uses TRBV4-1 with TRBJ2-2, with 9 bases lining up with TRBD2. The CDR3 is 19 residues long. Germline V CDR1 and CDR2: MGHRA, YSYEKL. V gave up 4 bases and J gave up 1 base; unmatched junction bases: 13. CDR3 protein: CASSRLWSGRRENTGELFF. The DNA of the CDR3 is TGCGCCAGCAGCCGCCTTTGGAGCGGGAGGCGAGAGAACACCGGGGAGCTGTTTTTT.

J is TRBJ1-4 and V is TRBV5-1, with TRBD1 matching 7 bases. The V and J ends lost 1 base and 6 bases, in that order; junction bases with no gene match: 6. Germline loops: CDR1 SGHRS, CDR2 YFSETQ. The CDR3 consists of 15 residues. In DNA form, the CDR3 reads TGCGCCAGCAGCTTGCTCGGGACAGACGATGAAAAACTGTTTTTT. Translation: CASSLLGTDDEKLFF.

This clone showed up just a few times. The rearrangement links TRBV6-1 to TRBJ2-3, with 14 bases fitting TRBD2. CDR3 length: 15 residues. V was clipped by 6 bases and J by 6 bases; unmatched bases: 5. Per the germline V gene, CDR1 is MNHNS and CDR2 is SASEGT. This CDR3 is CASSGLAGGGDTQYF. CDR3 nucleotides: TGTGCCAGCAGCGGACTAGCGGGAGGAGGGGATACGCAGTATTTT.

The J gene is TRBJ2-4, the V gene TRBV7-9; D remains unclear. Deletions cut 4 bases from V and 1 base from J, with 8 bases between. This CDR3 comprises 14 residues. Germline V gene sequence: CDR1 SEHNR, CDR2 FQNEAQ (reference sequence). The CDR3 loop reads CASSSPLAKNIQYF. CDR3 DNA sequence: TGTGCCAGCAGCTCACCCCTGGCCAAAAACATTCAGTACTTC.

The rearrangement uses TRBV11-3 and TRBJ2-5, with TRBD2 matching 15 bases. Germline values: CDR1 SGHNT, CDR2 YENEEA. V lost 5 bases to trimming and J lost 4 bases; unmatched junction nucleotides: 8. The CDR3 sequence is 17 residues long. Here the CDR3 reads CASSLGLAGGPGETQYF. The CDR3 nucleotides are TGTGCCAGCAGCCTCGGACTAGCGGGAGGGCCTGGAGAGACCCAGTACTTC.

This rearrangement joins TRBV7-2 to TRBJ2-7; D not resolved. Trimming removed 1 base from V and 5 bases from J, with 15 bases in between. CDR3 length equals 15 residues. Germline values: CDR1 SGHTA, CDR2 FQGNSA. In nucleotides, the CDR3 is TGTGCCAGCAGCTTAGAGGGCTTGGGCTCGAACGAGCAGTACTTC. Translated: CASSLEGLGSNEQYF.

V and J are TRBV18 and TRBJ1-4, with a tentative D call TRBD1 (5 bases). This CDR3 comprises 16 residues. V shed 0 bases and J shed 0 bases, with 8 bases lying between them. The germline CDR1 and CDR2 sequences are KGHSH and LQKENI. The CDR3 sequence is CASSPPGQATNEKLFF. The CDR3 DNA is TGTGCCAGCTCACCACCGGGGCAGGCAACTAATGAAAAACTGTTTTTT.